The 2 T cell receptor beta chains in this list originate from one sample, sequenced in a study of vaccination and CD4 T cells after COVID-19. Treatment defined: approximately 11-day PBMC culture with coronavirus spike peptide pools or control peptides (ViraFEST assay). Sequenced with the Oncomine TCR Beta short-read assay was DNA taken from cultured CD4+ T cells. TCRdb re-derived calls from the PCR reads in MiXCR, one entry per CDR3 protein. The table records roughly 26,000 distinct CDR3 sequences, over 60% of them present only once. Their cognate antigens are unknown. The sequencing sample was made of CD4+ T cells from blood, cultured in vitro. The receptors stem from a human donor who had recovered from COVID-19.

The chain uses TRBV6-5 and TRBJ1-2, with D possibly being TRBD1 (5 bases). V gave up 4 bases and J gave up 7 bases, with 7 bases separating them. The germline CDR1 and CDR2 sequences are MNHEY and SVGAGI. The CDR3 spans 11 residues. CDR3 amino acids: CASSWGGGYTF. In DNA, the CDR3 is TGTGCCAGCAGTTGGGGGGGTGGCTACACCTTC.

The chain is built from TRBV27 and TRBJ1-2; TRBD1 is a possible D gene (5 bases). The CDR3 totals 13 residues. Trimming removed 6 bases at V and 4 bases at J, with 12 bases between. Germline loops: CDR1 MNHEY, CDR2 SMNVEV (reference sequence). The CDR3 DNA reads TGTGCCAGCAGACCCACAGGTGGCTATGGCTACACCTTC. Protein sequence: CASRPTGGYGYTF.